The 22 T cell receptor beta chains below were found in one sample sequenced in a study of early T cells in non-severe SARS-CoV-2 infection. TCRdb passed the 5' RACE reads through MiXCR, listing each CDR3 protein once. The data contain roughly 72,000 distinct CDR3 sequences, 10% to 15% of them singletons. Sequencing input: whole blood. The receptors here all came from an adult who was a healthcare worker with PCR-confirmed SARS-CoV-2 infection or an uninfected control (not recorded which).

This clonotype was counted between two and nine times. The rearrangement uses TRBV16 and TRBJ2-7; D unresolved. V was trimmed by 6 bases and J by 5 bases, leaving 8 bases between them. CDR1 KGHSY and CDR2 FQNENV come from the germline V gene. The length of the CDR3 is 11 residues. The CDR3 region has the DNA TGTGCCAGCAGAGGATTTGACGAGCAGTACTTC. Translated, it gives CASRGFDEQYF.

This clonotype was seen a handful of times. This rearrangement joins TRBV5-1 to TRBJ1-2; no reliable D call. V lost 4 bases and J 4 bases, leaving 20 bases between the germline ends. The CDR3 covers 16 residues. CDR1 SGHRS and CDR2 YFSETQ come from the germline V gene. As DNA, the CDR3 is TGCGCCAGCAGCCTGGGAGTGGGCCTGAGAGGCTATGGCTACACCTTC. It codes for CASSLGVGLRGYGYTF.

This clonotype was picked up a small number of times. V is TRBV9 and J is TRBJ2-6; D is ambiguous. The CDR3 has 13 amino acids. V lost 6 bases and J 0 bases, leaving 4 bases between the germline ends. Looked up from germline, CDR1 is SGDLS and CDR2 is YYNGEE. This CDR3 is CASILSGANVLTF. The DNA for the CDR3 is TGTGCCAGCATCCTCTCTGGGGCCAACGTCCTGACTTTC.

This clonotype has just a few counts. J is TRBJ1-1 and V is TRBV11-2; D might be TRBD1 (5 bases). Trimming cost V 5 bases and J 0 bases, with 13 bases left between them. The CDR3 sequence is 15 residues long. CDR1 and CDR2 from the germline V gene are SGHAT and FQNNGV. The CDR3, as DNA: TGTGCCAGCAGCCCCCCCGACAGACTGAACACTGAAGCTTTCTTT. Encoded protein: CASSPPDRLNTEAFF.

This clonotype was seen a handful of times. The CDR3 nucleotides read TGTGCCATAGGACAGTATGCTTTCTATGGCTACACCTTC. As protein: CAIGQYAFYGYTF. The V gene is TRBV10-3, the J gene TRBJ1-2; perhaps TRBD1 as D (6 bases). The V and J ends lost 9 bases and 4 bases respectively, with 15 bases between them. CDR1 ENHRY and CDR2 SYGVKD come from the germline V gene. The CDR3 has 13 residues.

This clonotype was recorded at least ten times. The chain couples TRBV5-5 to TRBJ2-3; the D gene is possibly TRBD2 (5 bases). Germline V gives CDR1 SGHKS, CDR2 YYEKEE (reference sequence). The CDR3 consists of 13 residues. The germline V and J ends were trimmed by 1 base and 4 bases, with 7 bases remaining between them. CDR3 in DNA: TGTGCCAGCAGCTTGACCGGGGCAGATACGCAGTATTTT. This encodes CASSLTGADTQYF.

The chain uses TRBV7-9 and TRBJ2-7; no clear D. With 1 base removed from V and 6 bases from J, the gap between germline ends came to 10 bases. CDR1 SEHNR and CDR2 FQNEAQ come from the germline V gene (reference sequence). This CDR3 is built from 13 residues. CDR3 residues: CASSLVVGSEQYF. The DNA of the CDR3 is TGTGCCAGCAGCTTAGTCGTTGGGTCCGAGCAGTACTTC.

This clonotype was seen repeatedly, ten times or more. The chain has TRBV7-2 and TRBJ2-1; D ambiguous. This CDR3 region has 12 residues. Trimming removed 0 bases from V and 3 bases from J, with 0 bases in between. Germline lookup yields CDR1 SGHTA and CDR2 FQGNSA. CDR3 sequence reads: CASSLAYNEQFF. The CDR3 DNA is TGTGCCAGCAGCTTAGCCTACAATGAGCAGTTCTTC.

The sample holds many counts of this clonotype. This rearrangement joins TRBV6-1 to TRBJ1-3; TRBD1 might be the D (5 bases). The V gene lost 7 bases and the J gene lost 4 bases, with 11 bases spanning the gap. Germline V gives CDR1 MNHNS, CDR2 SASEGT. This CDR3 contains 13 residues. In DNA form, the CDR3 reads TGTGCCAGCACCGACAGAGCCGGAAACACCATATATTTT. It is translated as CASTDRAGNTIYF.

This clonotype came up a few times. The V gene is TRBV11-2, the J gene TRBJ2-7; 9 bases map to TRBD2. This CDR3 comprises 17 residues. Germline CDR1 SGHAT, CDR2 FQNNGV. The V and J ends lost 4 bases and 1 base, in that order; junction bases with no gene match: 11. The CDR3 reads CASSSKPFSGGSYEQYF. In DNA form, the CDR3 reads TGTGCCAGCAGCTCGAAACCCTTTAGCGGGGGTTCCTACGAGCAGTACTTC. The variable domain in full, with the rest retrieved from reference TRBV11-2 and TRBJ2-7, is EAGVAQSPRYKIIEKRQSVAFWCNPISGHATLYWYQQILGQGPKLLIQFQNNGVVDDSQLPKDRFSAERLKGVDSTLKIQPAKLEDSAVYLCASSSKPFSGGSYEQYFGPGTRLTVT.

This clonotype turned up a few times. The chain couples TRBV11-2 to TRBJ2-3, with a possible D match to TRBD2 (5 bases). CDR1 is SGHAT and CDR2 is FQNNGV in the germline V gene. The CDR3 runs to 13 residues. V lost 3 bases, J lost 3 bases, and 7 bases lay in between. CDR3 residues: CASSLQRTDTQYF. In nucleotides, the CDR3 is TGTGCCAGCAGCTTGCAGCGGACAGATACGCAGTATTTT.

The V and J genes are TRBV6-6 and TRBJ1-4; TRBD1 matches 8 bases. The CDR3 runs 16 residues. V shed 7 bases and J 4 bases; nucleotides not matched to a gene: 11. Germline V gene data show CDR1 as MNHNY and CDR2 as SVGAGI (reference sequence). The CDR3 DNA follows: TGTGCCAGCACCGGGGACAGGTGGAACATTAATGAAAAACTGTTTTTT. Protein sequence: CASTGDRWNINEKLFF.

The sample holds many counts of this clonotype. The gene calls are TRBV7-9 and TRBJ1-1, with D uncertain. Per germline, CDR1 SEHNR and CDR2 FQNEAQ (reference sequence). With 3 bases removed from V and 5 bases from J, the gap between germline ends came to 10 bases. The CDR3 covers 13 residues. CDR3 loop: CASSFVLATEAFF. CDR3 DNA sequence: TGTGCCAGCAGCTTTGTCTTGGCGACTGAAGCTTTCTTT.

This clonotype was seen repeatedly, ten times or more. V is TRBV7-9 and J is TRBJ1-3; a possible D gene is TRBD1 (6 bases). With 3 bases removed from V and 8 bases from J, the gap between germline ends came to 14 bases. This CDR3 is built from 14 residues. CDR1 and CDR2 (germline): SEHNR, FQNEAQ (reference sequence). This CDR3 reads CASSLLAQGDTIYF. The CDR3 coding sequence is TGTGCCAGCAGCTTGTTAGCACAGGGAGACACCATATATTTT. Supplemented by reference TRBV7-9 and TRBJ1-3, the full variable domain reads DTGVSQNPRHKITKRGQNVTFRCDPISEHNRLYWYRQTLGQGPEFLTYFQNEAQLEKSRLLSDRFSAERPKGSFSTLEIQRTEQGDSAMYLCASSLLAQGDTIYFGEGSWLTVV.

This clonotype has more than one count but fewer than ten. The chain uses TRBV12-3 or TRBV12-4 and TRBJ2-1; the D is unclear. This CDR3 is 14 amino acids long. V lost 0 bases to trimming and J lost 6 bases, with 9 bases between them. The chain's CDR3 is CASSLAPFTNEQFF. The CDR3 nucleotides read TGTGCCAGCAGTTTAGCGCCATTTACCAATGAGCAGTTCTTC.

This clonotype came up many times. This sequence joins TRBV5-5 and TRBJ2-3; D is possibly TRBD2 (5 bases). Germline-derived CDR1 and CDR2 are SGHKS and YYEKEE (reference sequence). This CDR3 is built from 18 residues. V dropped 4 bases and J dropped 0 bases, with 21 bases sitting between them. CDR3 sequence reads: CASSVGWENPLSTDTQYF. The DNA of the CDR3 is TGTGCCAGCAGCGTCGGGTGGGAGAACCCCCTTAGCACAGATACGCAGTATTTT. Drawing the rest from reference TRBV5-5 and TRBJ2-3, the complete variable domain is DAGVTQSPTHLIKTRGQQVTLRCSPISGHKSVSWYQQVLGQGPQFIFQYYEKEERGRGNFPDRFSARQFPNYSSELNVNALLLGDSALYLCASSVGWENPLSTDTQYFGPGTRLTVL.

J is TRBJ2-7 and V is TRBV4-3, with unresolved D. Germline CDR1 and CDR2: LGHNA and YSLEER. V was trimmed by 0 bases and J by 6 bases, leaving 9 bases between them. CDR3 size: 13 residues. The CDR3 DNA reads as TGCGCCAGCAGCCAAGATCGGTTGTCCGAGCAGTACTTC. Amino acids: CASSQDRLSEQYF.

The chain combines TRBV4-3 with TRBJ1-6; D is unresolved. Trimming removed 0 bases from V and 9 bases from J, with 6 bases in between. This CDR3 has 13 amino acids. The V gene's germline CDR1 is LGHNA and CDR2 YSLEER. The CDR3 protein is CASSQDRSSPLHF. Here the CDR3 DNA reads TGCGCCAGCAGCCAAGATCGGAGTTCACCCCTCCACTTT.

This chain connects TRBV27 to TRBJ2-1, with D perhaps TRBD2 (7 bases). The CDR3 covers 15 residues. The ends were cut back, 5 bases at V and 8 bases at J, with 19 bases in the middle. CDR1 is MNHEY, CDR2 SMNVEV, per germline (reference sequence). CDR3 protein: CASSPGGGGAYEQFF. As DNA, the CDR3 is TGTGCCAGCAGTCCAGGAGGGGGGGGCGCCTATGAGCAGTTCTTC.

This clonotype has at least ten counts. The rearrangement joins TRBV7-2 to TRBJ1-4; D might be TRBD1 (6 bases). Trimming cost V 4 bases and J 0 bases, with 9 bases left between them. CDR3 size: 15 residues. Germline V gene sequence: CDR1 SGHTA, CDR2 FQGNSA. CDR3 nucleotide sequence: TGTGCCAGCAGCTCTGGACAGACAACTAATGAAAAACTGTTTTTT. Translation: CASSSGQTTNEKLFF.

This clonotype was seen many times. DNA for the CDR3: TGTGCCAGCAGTGAGGGACAGGGCTTCGACGAGCAGTACTTC. It is translated as CASSEGQGFDEQYF. J is TRBJ2-7 and V is TRBV6-2 or TRBV6-3; 9 bases map to TRBD1. CDR1 and CDR2 from the germline V gene are MNHEY and SVGEGT. This CDR3 comprises 14 residues. V was clipped by 5 bases and J by 5 bases; unmatched bases: 7.

This clonotype was counted only a few times. The chain joins TRBV11-2 to TRBJ2-2; 7 nucleotides agree with TRBD2. V was pared by 4 bases and J by 7 bases, with 9 bases of the junction left unmatched. Germline CDR1 and CDR2: SGHAT and FQNNGV. The CDR3 extends over 15 amino acids. Here the CDR3 DNA reads TGTGCCAGCAGCTCGTGGCGGGAGAAAGGCGGGGAGCTGTTTTTT. Encoded protein: CASSSWREKGGELFF. The variable domain in full, completed from reference TRBV11-2 and TRBJ2-2, reads EAGVAQSPRYKIIEKRQSVAFWCNPISGHATLYWYQQILGQGPKLLIQFQNNGVVDDSQLPKDRFSAERLKGVDSTLKIQPAKLEDSAVYLCASSSWREKGGELFFGEGSRLTVL.